Listed below are T cell receptor beta chains from one sample, sequenced in a study of T cells in Graves' hyperthyroidism and ophthalmopathy. TCRdb used MiXCR to reprocess the multiplex PCR reads, holding one entry per CDR3 protein. Altogether a few hundred thousand distinct CDR3 sequences are present, around 46% being singletons, with the ten largest covering about 8%. The sequenced material came from peripheral blood or thyroid tissue (not recorded which). The receptors here all came from a woman aged 18-30 years with Graves' hyperthyroidism. Both conserved end residues are part of each CDR3. The D gene is left open where the match is weak. Some rows have no size entry. The others give once, few or many, or a class for an expanded clone.

>TRBJ2-6|TRBD1|TRBV12-3/TRBV12-4|-
TGTGCCAGCAGCCGCGACAGGGTGTTGTCTGCTGAAGCTTTC
CASSRDRVLSAEAF
>TRBJ2-7|TRBD2|TRBV7-6|-
TGTGCCAGCAGCTTAGCCACTAGCGTTGTCTCCTACGAGCAGTACTTC
CASSLATSVVSYEQYF
>TRBJ2-7|-|TRBV15|-
TGTGCCACCAGCAGCTTGAAGGGGTCCTACGAGCAGTACTTC
CATSSLKGSYEQYF
>TRBJ1-4|TRBD1|TRBV20-1|-
TGCGGTGCTAGACTGGGACAGGGCGATGAAAAACTGTTTTTT
CGARLGQGDEKLFF
>TRBJ2-6|-|TRBV15|-
TGTGCCACCAGCAGGGAAGGAACTGGGGCCAACGTCCTGACTTTC
CATSREGTGANVLTF
>TRBJ1-3|TRBD1|TRBV29-1|many
TGCAGCGTCGCAAACGCCGGGACAGCTAGAATTGCCGACACCATATATTTT
CSVANAGTARIADTIYF
>TRBJ1-4|-|TRBV3-1|few
TGTGCCAGCAGCCACGGGGGTGAAAAACTGTTTTTT
CASSHGGEKLFF
>TRBJ2-3|-|TRBV15|many
TGTGCCACCAGCAAGGCGGGCACAGATACGCAGTATTTT
CATSKAGTDTQYF
>TRBJ2-7|TRBD2|TRBV2|many
TGTGCCAGCGAATCGGGACTAGCGGGAGGCAAGAGCTCCTACGAGCAGTACTTC
CASESGLAGGKSSYEQYF
>TRBJ2-2|TRBD1|TRBV2|once
TGTGCCAGCTTGTCCGGGACAGGGTGGCTGTTTTTT
CASLSGTGWLFF
>TRBJ1-2|-|TRBV12-3/TRBV12-4|many
TGTGCCAGCAGTCTCATCAGGGATACCTTCTATGGCTACACCTTC
CASSLIRDTFYGYTF
>TRBJ1-5|-|TRBV5-1|-
-
CASSYDRAGYTFGSGTGFNQPQHF
>TRBJ1-6|-|TRBV6-2/TRBV6-3|-
TGTGCCAGCAGTTACTTGCCCGACCGAGGTTCACCCCTCCACTTT
CASSYLPDRGSPLHF
>TRBJ1-5|-|TRBV18|few
TGTGCCAGCTCCGTAGGGGGTGACAATCAGCCCCAGCATTTT
CASSVGGDNQPQHF
>TRBJ1-1|TRBD1|TRBV12-3/TRBV12-4|few
TGTGCCAGCAGTTCCGATGACAGGGAAGGGACTGAAGCTTTCTTT
CASSSDDREGTEAFF
>TRBJ1-5|-|TRBV5-1|many
TGCGCCAGCAGCTATCTTGGGGGCAATCAGCCCCAGCATTTT
CASSYLGGNQPQHF
>TRBJ2-2|-|TRBV24-1|-
TGTGCCACGGACCAAGCCGGGGAGCTGTTTTTT
CATDQAGELFF
>TRBJ1-2|-|TRBV20-1|-
TGCAGCTACCCCTCGGGGGGTGACTTCTATGGCTACACCTTC
CSYPSGGDFYGYTF
>TRBJ2-1|TRBD2|TRBV7-9|-
TGTGCCAGCAGCCCCGGGACTAGCCTAAATGAGCAGTTCTTC
CASSPGTSLNEQFF
>TRBJ2-6|TRBD1|TRBV7-9|-
TGTGCCAGCAGCTCCACAGGGGGTAACACTGAAGCTTTC
CASSSTGGNTEAF
>TRBJ2-3|TRBD2|TRBV3-1|-
TGTGCCAGCAGCCAAGGGCGGGAGGGCCCCACAGATACGCAGTATTTT
CASSQGREGPTDTQYF
>TRBJ1-2|-|TRBV15|-
TGTGCCACCAGCAGAGAAGTAGGGACCTACTATGGCTACACCTTC
CATSREVGTYYGYTF
>TRBJ1-1|-|TRBV12-3/TRBV12-4|many
TGTGCCAGCACCTCTTGGGGAAACGCTGAAGCTTTCTTT
CASTSWGNAEAFF
>TRBJ1-2|TRBD1|TRBV15|-
TGTGCCACCAGCACGGGGACAGGGGGCGACTATGGCTACACCTTC
CATSTGTGGDYGYTF
>TRBJ1-5|TRBD1|TRBV20-1|few
TGCAGTGCTGCGGACAGGGGTAGAAGCAATCAGCCCCAGCATTTT
CSAADRGRSNQPQHF
>TRBJ1-1|TRBD1|TRBV7-2|-
TGTGCCAGCGCTTGGGCAGGGGGATACGGAGCTTTCTTT
CASAWAGGYGAFF
>TRBJ2-2|-|TRBV6-6|few
TGTGCCAGCAGTCCCCGGGACGGGGAGCTGTTTTTT
CASSPRDGELFF
>TRBJ2-5|-|TRBV15|many
TGTGCCACCAGCAGAGATCGGAGCGGGTTAGAGACCCAGTACTTC
CATSRDRSGLETQYF
>TRBJ1-2|-|TRBV5-1|many
TGCGCCAGCAGCTTGCATGTTACCCCAGTGGTGAGCTATGGCTACACCTTC
CASSLHVTPVVSYGYTF
>TRBJ2-6|-|TRBV6-6|-
TGTGCCAGCAGGGAGTACACTGAAGCCAACGTCCTGACTTTC
CASREYTEANVLTF
>TRBJ2-7|-|TRBV5-1|-
TGCGCCAGCAGCTTGCTTCCCAGCGGGCCCTTTGAGCAGTACTTC
CASSLLPSGPFEQYF
>TRBJ1-6|-|TRBV7-2|-
TGTGCCAGCAGCTCCAGGACGGCCAATTCACCCCTCCACTTT
CASSSRTANSPLHF
>TRBJ1-4|-|TRBV7-3|-
TGTGCCAGCAGCTTAACCGGACTGGGGGGCGATGAAAAACTGTTTTTT
CASSLTGLGGDEKLFF
>TRBJ2-5|-|TRBV13|many
TGTGCCAGCAGCTTACGGGCAACTAGTTTCGAGACCCAGTACTTC
CASSLRATSFETQYF
>TRBJ2-1|-|TRBV2|-
TGTGCCAGCAGCTTGTTCAGGTGGAATGAGCAGTTCTTC
CASSLFRWNEQFF
>TRBJ2-7|TRBD2|TRBV2|-
TGTGCCAGCAGCTTAGCGGGAGCGAGGGAGCAGTACTTC
CASSLAGAREQYF
>TRBJ1-6|-|TRBV20-1|many
TGCAGTGCTAGAGATCAGGGAGGAGTGAATTCACCCCTCCACTTT
CSARDQGGVNSPLHF
>TRBJ2-5|-|TRBV7-7|many
TGTGCCAGCAGCTTTTTTGTGGGAGAGACCCAGTACTTC
CASSFFVGETQYF
>TRBJ2-3|TRBD2|TRBV24-1|-
TGTGCCACCAGTGACCGGACTAGCGGCACAGATACGCAGTATTTT
CATSDRTSGTDTQYF
>TRBJ1-3|TRBD1|TRBV7-2|many
TGTGCCAGCAGCTTACAGCCGGGACAGGGGTTCGGAAACACCATATATTTT
CASSLQPGQGFGNTIYF
>TRBJ2-2|-|TRBV24-1|-
TGTGCCACCAGTGATGCCACACCAGGGGACACCGGGGAGCTGTTTTTT
CATSDATPGDTGELFF
>TRBJ2-2|-|TRBV24-1|many
TGTGCCACCAGTGATAACTCAGACGCGAACACCGGGGAGCTGTTTTTT
CATSDNSDANTGELFF
>TRBJ1-2|-|TRBV6-5|-
TGTGCCAGCAGTTACTCCCCCCCCGGGCAGGGCGACTTC
CASSYSPPGQGDF
>TRBJ2-7|-|TRBV12-3/TRBV12-4|many
TGTGCCAGCGGATTTGCAGGGCTACCCTCCTACGAGCAGTACTTC
CASGFAGLPSYEQYF
>TRBJ1-1|TRBD1|TRBV29-1|-
TGCAGCGTCAACGACAGGGCGGGCGCTGAAGCTTTCTTT
CSVNDRAGAEAFF
>TRBJ1-1|TRBD1|TRBV10-2|-
TGCGCCAGCTGGACAGGGGGTTGGAGCACTGAAGCTTTCTTT
CASWTGGWSTEAFF
>TRBJ1-1|-|TRBV7-9|many
TGTGCCAGCAGCTTCCCACAGGGTTTGGACACTGAAGCTTTCTTT
CASSFPQGLDTEAFF
>TRBJ2-2|TRBD2|TRBV6-2/TRBV6-3|few
TGTGCCAGCAGTCACCTGACAGCCTCGGGAGGAGGGGACACCGGGGAGCTGTTTTTT
CASSHLTASGGGDTGELFF
>TRBJ2-2|-|TRBV20-1|many
TGCAGTGCTAGGAGAGGGTCCGGGGAGCTGTTTTTT
CSARRGSGELFF
>TRBJ2-7|TRBD2|TRBV6-2/TRBV6-3|-
TGTGCCAGCAGTTACCTGGCGGGAGGGGTGTACGAGCAGTACTTC
CASSYLAGGVYEQYF
>TRBJ1-2|-|TRBV20-1|many
TGCAGTGCTAGAGCCTATGGCTACACCTTC
CSARAYGYTF
>TRBJ1-4|-|TRBV2|few
TGTGCCAGTTCACAAGCGGATGAAAAACTGTTTTTT
CASSQADEKLFF
>TRBJ2-5|-|TRBV29-1|-
TGCAGCATCCTGACAGCGTCGAAAGAGACCCAGTACTTC
CSILTASKETQYF
>TRBJ2-1|TRBD2|TRBV7-6|-
TGTGCCAGCAGCCAAGAGCAGGAAGCGGGATCCTACAATGAGCAGTTCTTC
CASSQEQEAGSYNEQFF
>TRBJ1-4|-|TRBV5-1|many
TGCGCCAGCAGTTCGGGACCAGCTAATGAAAAACTGTTTTTT
CASSSGPANEKLFF